This T cell receptor (beta chain) was captured by sequencing in a study of blood T cell repertoires in COVID-19 (dated by TCRdb to 2020 to 2021). In terms of the full investigation: The collaborator samples originated in the United States, Italy and Spain and spanned the acute and convalescent phases of COVID-19. A freely available public database, intended as a resource for researchers studying the immune response to SARS-CoV-2, is where the repertoires were released. The sample metadata nearly always contained a de-identified subject ID, COVID-19 status, age in years and sex. Where HLA class I and class II types were available, the types were taken from metadata supplied by the sample provider, not from assay-based typing. Subjects who had been exposed to COVID-19, were actively infected with it, or had recovered from it provided the deeply sampled blood TCRbeta repertoires that made up the dataset. The material from the prospective study consisted of cDNA or gDNA derived from T cells, B-cell-depleted T cells, or PBMCs. Samples were obtained from the ongoing ImmuneRACE study (first 160 participants) and from 1,000 to 1,500 subjects provided by 6 global collaborators.

V and J are trimmed by 6 bases and 0 bases, and the gene matches miss 5 bases of the junction. From the germline V gene (reference sequence), CDR1 is MNHNY and CDR2 is SVGAGI. Spanning cysteine to phenylalanine, the CDR3 consists of 16 amino acids. Only CDR3 DNA is held: 48 bases, read in frame from base 1. Points the paper makes about the study in general: The quantity of clinical and demographic metadata differed by source and by participant and was supplied without curation.

The immunoSEQ Assay, a bias-controlled multiplex PCR, was used to amplify TCRbeta CDR3 regions from genomic DNA. As for the authors' bioinformatics: Nucleated cell counts per sample were estimated from amplification of reference gene primers within the assay. To quantify the absolute abundance of each unique TCRbeta CDR3 rearrangement, sequence reads were collapsed and filtered. For each sample, productive Simpson clonality was calculated as the square root of Simpson's diversity index over productive rearrangements. The immuneACCESS repertoire file appears here via TCRdb, limited to in-frame rearrangements. These files lack a portion of the clones; in checked studies, under half of the deficit traces to unresolved V genes, and the cause of the others is not known. V, J and clone size derive from that table, while D and trimming were established from the DNA sequence. Within this sample are 150,000 or so clones, with 75% to 90% of them counted one time only. Around an eighth of the sample comes from the top ten.

Concerning this clone: This receptor's antigen is unknown. Nothing much larger sits one base from this clone, and base qualities are not available.

In Seattle, one collaborating source enrolled patients while the infection was active and tracked those patients longitudinally over the course of disease. Collaborating institutions collected whole blood in K2EDTA tubes following their own protocols. For TCRbeta analysis, collaborator samples were shipped as frozen whole blood, as isolated PBMCs, or as DNA extracted from either sample type. Rearrangement joined TRBV6-6 to TRBJ1-3, and TRBD1 matches 10 of the central bases. The TCR comes from a man aged 18 to 30 with COVID-19, enrolled during active disease. The sequenced sample was peripheral blood. The CDR3 reads CASSSGTGVSGNTIYF. The nucleotide sequence reads TGTGCCAGCAGCTCCGGGACAGGGGTCTCTGGAAACACCATATATTTT.